This T cell receptor beta chain was identified in a study of OX40 agonist ivuxolimab in advanced cancers. V lost 0 bases to trimming and J lost 3 bases; unmatched junction nucleotides: 15. CDR3 length equals 19 residues. Germline lookup yields CDR1 GTSNPN and CDR2 SVGIG (reference sequence). The data were produced by immunoSEQ multiplex PCR, yet TCRdb's version contains in-frame clones alone and is incomplete. The sample includes over 40,000 clones, around 87% of them seen just once. The sample consisted of CD4+ or CD8+ T cells sorted from blood, taken in a trial of the OX40 agonist ivuxolimab. This TCR came from an adult with an advanced solid tumor such as melanoma, head and neck, liver or kidney cancer. The V call is TRBV30, the J call TRBJ2-1, with 9 bases matching TRBD1. The CDR3 nucleotides are TGTGCCTGGAGTGTAGGACTACTAGGAGTGGGACAGGGCTACAATGAGCAGTTCTTC. This encodes CAWSVGLLGVGQGYNEQFF.